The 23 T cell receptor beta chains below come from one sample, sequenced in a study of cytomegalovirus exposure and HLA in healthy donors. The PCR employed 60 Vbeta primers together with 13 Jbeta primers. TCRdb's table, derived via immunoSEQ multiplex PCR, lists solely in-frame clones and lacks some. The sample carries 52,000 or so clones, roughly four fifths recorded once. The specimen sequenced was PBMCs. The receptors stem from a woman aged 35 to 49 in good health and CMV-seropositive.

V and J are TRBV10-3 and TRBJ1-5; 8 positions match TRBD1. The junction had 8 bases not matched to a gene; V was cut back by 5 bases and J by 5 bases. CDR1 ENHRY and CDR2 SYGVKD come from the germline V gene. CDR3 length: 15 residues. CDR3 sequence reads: CAISTGTGPYQPQHF. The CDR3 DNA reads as TGTGCCATCAGTACCGGGACAGGTCCCTATCAGCCCCAGCATTTT.

The CDR3 loop reads CASSQDSLSPGELFF. CDR3 nucleotide sequence: TGCGCCAGCAGCCAAGATTCCCTGAGTCCGGGGGAGCTGTTTTTT. The chain is built from TRBV4-1 and TRBJ2-2; D is ambiguous. Per the germline V gene, CDR1 is MGHRA and CDR2 is YSYEKL. With 0 bases removed from V and 8 bases from J, the gap between germline ends came to 13 bases. This CDR3 spans 15 amino acids.

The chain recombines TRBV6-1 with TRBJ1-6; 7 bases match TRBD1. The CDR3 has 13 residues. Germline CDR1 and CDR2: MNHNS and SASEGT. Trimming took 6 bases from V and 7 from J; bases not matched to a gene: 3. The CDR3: CASSGTANSPLHF. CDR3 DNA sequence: TGTGCCAGCAGCGGGACAGCCAATTCACCCCTCCACTTT.

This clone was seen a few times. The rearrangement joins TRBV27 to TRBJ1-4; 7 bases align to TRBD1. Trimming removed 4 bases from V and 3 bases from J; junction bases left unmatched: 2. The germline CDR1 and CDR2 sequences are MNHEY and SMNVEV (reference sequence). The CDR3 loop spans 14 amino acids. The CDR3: CASSYTGANEKLFF. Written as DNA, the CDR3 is TGTGCCAGCAGTTATACAGGGGCTAATGAAAAACTGTTTTTT.

The CDR3 here is CASSQDPSRSGDTIYF. CDR3 nucleotide sequence: TGTGCCAGCAGCCAAGATCCGTCGAGGAGCGGGGACACCATATATTTT. The chain uses TRBV4-2 and TRBJ1-3; no definite D call. The length of the CDR3 is 16 residues. CDR1 and CDR2 from the germline V gene are LGHNA and YNFKEQ. The V end lost 0 bases, the J end lost 8 bases, and 17 bases lay between the germline ends.

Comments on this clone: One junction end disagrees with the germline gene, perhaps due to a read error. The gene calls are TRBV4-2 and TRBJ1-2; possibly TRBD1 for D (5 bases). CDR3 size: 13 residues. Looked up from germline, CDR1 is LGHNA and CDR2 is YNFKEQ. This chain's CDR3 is CASSQGPGQSLAF. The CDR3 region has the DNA TGTGCCAGCAGCCAAGGCCCAGGGCAAAGTCTCGCCTTC.

The chain's CDR3 is CASSIAPPGQYYEQYF. CDR3 in DNA: TGTGCCAGTAGTATAGCCCCGCCGGGACAGTACTACGAGCAGTACTTC. V and J are TRBV19 and TRBJ2-7; TRBD1 aligns across 7 bases. Germline V CDR1 and CDR2: LNHDA, SQIVND (reference sequence). CDR3 length: 16 amino acids. J lost 3 bases, V lost 1 base, and 9 bases had no gene match.

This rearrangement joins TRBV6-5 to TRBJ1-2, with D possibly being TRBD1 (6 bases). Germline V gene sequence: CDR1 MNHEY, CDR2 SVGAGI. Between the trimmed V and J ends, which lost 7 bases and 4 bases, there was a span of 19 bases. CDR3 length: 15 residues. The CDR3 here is CASIALRGRAYGYTF. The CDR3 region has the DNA TGTGCCAGCATAGCCTTGAGGGGGAGGGCCTATGGCTACACCTTC.

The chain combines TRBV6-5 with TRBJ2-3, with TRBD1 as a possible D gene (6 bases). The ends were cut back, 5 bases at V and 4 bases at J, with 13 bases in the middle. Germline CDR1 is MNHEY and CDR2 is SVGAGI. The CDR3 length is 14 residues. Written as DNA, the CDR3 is TGTGCCAGCAGTAGAGGGGGTGGGCCAGATACGCAGTATTTT. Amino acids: CASSRGGGPDTQYF.

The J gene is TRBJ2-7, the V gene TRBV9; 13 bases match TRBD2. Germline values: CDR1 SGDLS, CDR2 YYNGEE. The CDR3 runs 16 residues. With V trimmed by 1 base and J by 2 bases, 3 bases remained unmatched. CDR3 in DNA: TGTGCCAGCAGCGTAACGACTAGCGGGGGGCCCTACGAGCAGTACTTC. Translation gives CASSVTTSGGPYEQYF.

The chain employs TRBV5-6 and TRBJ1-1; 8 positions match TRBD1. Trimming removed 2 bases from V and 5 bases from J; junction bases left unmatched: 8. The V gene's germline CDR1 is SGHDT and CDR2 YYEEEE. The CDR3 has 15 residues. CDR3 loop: CASSFRRQGRTEAFF. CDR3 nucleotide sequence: TGTGCCAGCAGCTTCCGTAGACAGGGGAGGACTGAAGCTTTCTTT.

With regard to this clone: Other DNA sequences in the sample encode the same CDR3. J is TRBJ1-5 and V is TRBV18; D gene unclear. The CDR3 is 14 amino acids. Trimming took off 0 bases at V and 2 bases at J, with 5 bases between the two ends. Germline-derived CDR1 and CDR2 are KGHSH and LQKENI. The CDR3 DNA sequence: TGTGCCAGCTCACCACCCGGGGGCAATCAGCCCCAGCATTTT. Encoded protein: CASSPPGGNQPQHF.

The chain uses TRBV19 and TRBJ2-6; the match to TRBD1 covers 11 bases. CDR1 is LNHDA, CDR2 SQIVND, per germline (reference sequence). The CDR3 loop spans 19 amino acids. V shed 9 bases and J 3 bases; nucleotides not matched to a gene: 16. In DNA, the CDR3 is TGTGCCAGCGTGGGGTCCCGTGGACAGGGGGCTGGTGGGGCCAACGTCCTGACTTTC. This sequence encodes CASVGSRGQGAGGANVLTF.

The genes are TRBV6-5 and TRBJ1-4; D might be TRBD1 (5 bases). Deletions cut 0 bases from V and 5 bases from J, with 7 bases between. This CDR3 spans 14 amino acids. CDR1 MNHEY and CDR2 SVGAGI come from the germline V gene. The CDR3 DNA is TGTGCCAGCAGTTACTCAGGGGTCAATGAAAAACTGTTTTTT. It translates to CASSYSGVNEKLFF.

As DNA, the CDR3 is TGTGCCAGCTCACCAGCCCTACAGGGATCTGAAGCTTTCTTT. Amino acid sequence: CASSPALQGSEAFF. The chain combines TRBV18 with TRBJ1-1; possible D gene TRBD1, 6 bases. V was cut by 2 bases and J by 6 bases, with 13 bases left in between. The CDR3 spans 14 residues. The germline V gene encodes CDR1 KGHSH and CDR2 LQKENI.

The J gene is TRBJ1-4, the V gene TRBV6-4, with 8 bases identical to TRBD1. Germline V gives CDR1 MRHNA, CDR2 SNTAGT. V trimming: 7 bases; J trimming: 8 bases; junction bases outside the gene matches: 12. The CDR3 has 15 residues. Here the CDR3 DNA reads TGTGCCAGCACCCGAGGGGGGGCAGGGGGCGAAAAACTGTTTTTT. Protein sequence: CASTRGGAGGEKLFF.

CDR3 residues: CASSSSIPNYGYTF. CDR3 in DNA: TGTGCCAGCAGCTCGAGCATCCCAAACTATGGCTACACCTTC. This chain connects TRBV7-2 to TRBJ1-2; no clear D. The CDR3 runs to 14 residues. Trimming pared 4 bases from V and 2 bases from J, leaving 11 bases between. Germline CDR1 reads SGHTA; CDR2 reads FQGNSA.

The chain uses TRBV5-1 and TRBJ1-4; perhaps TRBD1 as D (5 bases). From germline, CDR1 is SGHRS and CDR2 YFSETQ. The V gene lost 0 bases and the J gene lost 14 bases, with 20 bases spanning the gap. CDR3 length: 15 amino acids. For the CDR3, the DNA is TGCGCCAGCAGCTTGGAGGGCAGGGTGGATTCCAATCTGTTTTTT. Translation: CASSLEGRVDSNLFF.

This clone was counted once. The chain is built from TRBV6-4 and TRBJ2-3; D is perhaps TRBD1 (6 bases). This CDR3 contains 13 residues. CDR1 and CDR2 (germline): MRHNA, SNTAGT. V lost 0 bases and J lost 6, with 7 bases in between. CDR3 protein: CASSDSQGDTQYF. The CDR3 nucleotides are TGTGCCAGCAGTGACTCCCAGGGGGATACGCAGTATTTT.

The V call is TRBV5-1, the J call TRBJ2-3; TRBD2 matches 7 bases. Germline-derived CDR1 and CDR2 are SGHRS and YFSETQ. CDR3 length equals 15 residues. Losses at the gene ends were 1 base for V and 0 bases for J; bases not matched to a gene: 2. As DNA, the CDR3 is TGCGCCAGCAGCTTGCGGGGGGTGAGCACAGATACGCAGTATTTT. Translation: CASSLRGVSTDTQYF.

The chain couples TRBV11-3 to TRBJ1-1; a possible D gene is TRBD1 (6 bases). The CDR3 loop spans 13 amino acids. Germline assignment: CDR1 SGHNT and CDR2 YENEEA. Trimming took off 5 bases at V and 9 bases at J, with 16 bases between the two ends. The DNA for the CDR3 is TGTGCCAGCAGCCCAGGAAGGGACAATAAAGCTTTCTTT. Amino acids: CASSPGRDNKAFF. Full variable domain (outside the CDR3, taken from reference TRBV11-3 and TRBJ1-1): EAGVVQSPRYKIIEKKQPVAFWCNPISGHNTLYWYLQNLGQGPELLIRYENEEAVDDSQLPKDRFSAERLKGVDSTLKIQPAELGDSAVYLCASSPGRDNKAFFGQGTRLTVV.

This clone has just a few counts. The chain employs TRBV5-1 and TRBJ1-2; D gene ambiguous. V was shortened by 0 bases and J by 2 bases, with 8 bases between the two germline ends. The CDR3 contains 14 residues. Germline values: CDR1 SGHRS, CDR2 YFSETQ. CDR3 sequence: CASSLAHTNYGYTF. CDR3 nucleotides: TGCGCCAGCAGCTTGGCGCACACGAACTATGGCTACACCTTC.

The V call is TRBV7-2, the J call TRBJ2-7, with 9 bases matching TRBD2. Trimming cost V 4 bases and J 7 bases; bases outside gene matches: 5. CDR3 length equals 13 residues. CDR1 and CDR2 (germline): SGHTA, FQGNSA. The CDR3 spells CASSSLAGIEQYF. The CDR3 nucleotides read TGTGCCAGCAGCTCCCTAGCGGGGATAGAGCAGTACTTC.